The clone carrying this T cell receptor (beta chain) was found a few times. Its antigen is unidentified. Germline and junction disagree at one end, which may indicate a read error. The entry originates in a study of blood T cells in healthy people across ages. Study results and caveats: It was the long-lived donors that had more naive CD4+ cells and higher diversity than aged donors.

Each individual donor underwent a draw of around 9.8 milliliters of peripheral blood. A second PCR of about 6 to 12 cycles used a sample-barcoded 5' primer and a J-beta primer mix. TCRdb itself ran the 5' RACE reads through MiXCR, one entry per CDR3 protein. The table shows under 1,100,000 distinct CDR3 sequences, with almost 25% occurring only once. Separately, the same data were catalogued under a study of T cells of mothers and their children. Per that paper: A few healthy Caucasian mothers, along with their six children, were the donors. cDNA synthesis used all extracted RNA, 1.5 ug per 15 ul.

The receptor comes from a girl under 10 years old in good health. Sequencing was done on a sample of blood.

The CDR3 region has the DNA TGTGCCAGCAGCCGGGAGGACACCAGCGATTTT. Translation: CASSREDTSDF. The chain is built from TRBV28 and TRBJ2-3; 7 nucleotides align to TRBD2. The CDR3 totals 11 residues. Germline V CDR1 and CDR2: MDHEN, SYDVKM.